The rows below give T cell receptor beta chains drawn from one sample of a study of blood T cells in healthy people across ages. A single record per CDR3 protein comes from TCRdb applying MiXCR to the 5' RACE reads. The sample contains approximately 800,000 distinct CDR3 sequences, 20% to 30% of which appear only once. These same data were also listed under a study on T cells of mothers and their children.

Sequenced: blood. These receptors were collected from a boy between 10 and 17 years old in good health. Each CDR3 is given with its conserved first and last residue. A D gene is named only where the DNA matches it firmly. The size entry is marked missing in some rows and otherwise reads once, few, many or a size class.

-	few	TRBV7-8	TRBJ2-7	TGTGCCAGCAGCTTAGCACAGGGATCTCACGAGCAGTACTTC	CASSLAQGSHEQYF
-	-	TRBV27	TRBJ1-2	TGTGCCAGCAGTTTATCCCTCTCCGGCGGCTACACCTTC	CASSLSLSGGYTF
-	once	TRBV19	TRBJ1-1	TGTGCCAGTGGCAGGGACGCCAAGAACACTGAAGCTTTCTTT	CASGRDAKNTEAFF
-	few	TRBV2	TRBJ2-4	TGTGCCAGCAGTCCCGGGGTATACATTCAGTACTTC	CASSPGVYIQYF
TRBD1	few	TRBV7-9	TRBJ2-1	TGTGCCAGCAGCTCGACAGGGCATCAGGAGCAGTTCTTC	CASSSTGHQEQFF
TRBD2	-	TRBV12-3/TRBV12-4	TRBJ2-5	TGTGCCAGCAGCTACGAGACTAGCGACGAGACCCAGTACTTC	CASSYETSDETQYF
TRBD2	-	TRBV5-1	TRBJ2-3	TGCGCCAGCAGCTTGGCAGGCGGGAGTATCGCAGATACGCAGTATTTT	CASSLAGGSIADTQYF
-	-	TRBV5-1	TRBJ2-3	TGCGCCAGCAGAGAAGTCACAGATACGCAGTATTTT	CASREVTDTQYF
-	-	TRBV9	TRBJ1-1	TGTGCCAGCAGCGCTAGGGATATTGGCACTGAAGCTTTCTTT	CASSARDIGTEAFF
-	-	TRBV7-9	TRBJ2-1	TGTGCCAGCAGCCAAGACAGAGAGCAGTTCTTC	CASSQDREQFF
-	-	TRBV12-3/TRBV12-4	TRBJ2-7	TGTGCCAGCACCCCCGGGGGCGAGCAGTACTTC	CASTPGGEQYF
TRBD2	-	TRBV6-5	TRBJ2-5	TGTGCCAGCAGTACCGAATGGGGGGGGAACGAAATAGAGACCCGGTACTTC	CASSTEWGGNEIETRYF
-	-	TRBV3-1	TRBJ1-1	TGTGCCAGCAGCTACGGACTTGAGGGGGTAGAAGCTTTCTTT	CASSYGLEGVEAFF
-	few	TRBV29-1	TRBJ1-3	TGCAGCGTTGAACTTCTTCCCGGAGGGAGAAACACCATATATTTT	CSVELLPGGRNTIYF
-	few	TRBV6-5	TRBJ2-1	TGTGCCAGCAGTTACTCGGGGGCGTCCAATGAGCAGTTCTTC	CASSYSGASNEQFF
TRBD1	-	TRBV7-8	TRBJ2-3	TGTGCCAGCATGCAGGGGGCCGGGACAGATACGCAGTATTTT	CASMQGAGTDTQYF
-	-	TRBV28	TRBJ2-5	TGTGCCAGCAGGGGGGCAGTCCCCTACGGGCAGTACTTC	CASRGAVPYGQYF
-	-	TRBV14	TRBJ2-5	TGTGCCAGCAGCCAGGAGAACTCGGCACAAGAGACCCAGTACTTC	CASSQENSAQETQYF
-	-	TRBV20-1	TRBJ1-4	TGCAGTGCTAGAGATCCGAATAGGGGTGCCAATGAAAAACTGTTTTTT	CSARDPNRGANEKLFF
-	few	TRBV5-1	TRBJ2-5	TGCGCCAGCAGCTTGTTAGGCGCCACGGCGGAGCAGTACTTC	CASSLLGATAEQYF
TRBD1	few	TRBV28	TRBJ2-1	TGTGCCAGCATTTTACAGGGGGTATCCTACAATGAGCAGTTCTTC	CASILQGVSYNEQFF
TRBD2	-	TRBV5-1	TRBJ2-7	TGCGCCAGCAGCTTGGTAACTAGCGGGTACTCCTACGAGCAGTACTTC	CASSLVTSGYSYEQYF
TRBD1	few	TRBV29-1	TRBJ1-4	TGCAGCGCCACTATACAGGGGACTAATGAAAAACTGTTTTTT	CSATIQGTNEKLFF
TRBD2	-	TRBV7-9	TRBJ2-7	TGTGCCAGCAGCGATGGACTAGCGGGGGGTTTATACGAGCAGTACTTC	CASSDGLAGGLYEQYF
TRBD2	few	TRBV6-1	TRBJ2-7	TGTGCCAGCAGGCCGTCCCTAGCGGGAGTAGCCTACGAGCAGTACTTC	CASRPSLAGVAYEQYF
-	few	TRBV29-1	TRBJ2-1	TGCAGCGTTGATAACCCGTCGGGTTACAATGAGCAGTTCTTC	CSVDNPSGYNEQFF
-	-	TRBV27	TRBJ1-2	TGTGCCAGCACTGACAGATTAAACTATGGCTACACCTTC	CASTDRLNYGYTF
TRBD1	-	TRBV29-1	TRBJ2-3	TGCAGCGGAGGGACAGGGGGCTATACGCAGTATTTT	CSGGTGGYTQYF
TRBD1	-	TRBV7-8	TRBJ2-7	TGTGCCAGCAGCTTATTGGGACAGGGGTCCCACGAGCAGTACTTC	CASSLLGQGSHEQYF
-	many	TRBV7-8	TRBJ1-2	TGTGCCAGCAGCTTAGGCCAATCTTTTAGCTATGGCTACACCTTC	CASSLGQSFSYGYTF
-	-	TRBV11-1	TRBJ2-7	TGTGCCAGCAGCTTAGGGGTCCGAGGGGGCTACGAGCAGTACTTC	CASSLGVRGGYEQYF
-	-	TRBV7-9	TRBJ2-7	TGTGCCAGCAGCCCACAGTTGGGGAACGAGCAGTACTTC	CASSPQLGNEQYF
-	-	TRBV9	TRBJ2-1	TGTGCCAGCAGCGTAGCTACGGGGAGCTCCTACAATGAGCAGTTCTTC	CASSVATGSSYNEQFF
-	-	TRBV7-9	TRBJ2-3	TGTGCCAGCAGCTTAGATGGGGGGAGAACAGATACGCAGTATTTT	CASSLDGGRTDTQYF
-	-	TRBV9	TRBJ2-2	TGTGCCAGCAGCGAACCCTCCGGGACAACGAACACCGGGGAGCTGTTTTTT	CASSEPSGTTNTGELFF
-	-	TRBV18	TRBJ1-5	TGTGCCAGCTCATCCGACAGGTCAATCTCGCCCCAGCATTTT	CASSSDRSISPQHF
TRBD2	-	TRBV4-1	TRBJ2-1	TGCGCCAGCGGTTCCCTAGCGGGCTTCAATGAGCAGTTCTTC	CASGSLAGFNEQFF